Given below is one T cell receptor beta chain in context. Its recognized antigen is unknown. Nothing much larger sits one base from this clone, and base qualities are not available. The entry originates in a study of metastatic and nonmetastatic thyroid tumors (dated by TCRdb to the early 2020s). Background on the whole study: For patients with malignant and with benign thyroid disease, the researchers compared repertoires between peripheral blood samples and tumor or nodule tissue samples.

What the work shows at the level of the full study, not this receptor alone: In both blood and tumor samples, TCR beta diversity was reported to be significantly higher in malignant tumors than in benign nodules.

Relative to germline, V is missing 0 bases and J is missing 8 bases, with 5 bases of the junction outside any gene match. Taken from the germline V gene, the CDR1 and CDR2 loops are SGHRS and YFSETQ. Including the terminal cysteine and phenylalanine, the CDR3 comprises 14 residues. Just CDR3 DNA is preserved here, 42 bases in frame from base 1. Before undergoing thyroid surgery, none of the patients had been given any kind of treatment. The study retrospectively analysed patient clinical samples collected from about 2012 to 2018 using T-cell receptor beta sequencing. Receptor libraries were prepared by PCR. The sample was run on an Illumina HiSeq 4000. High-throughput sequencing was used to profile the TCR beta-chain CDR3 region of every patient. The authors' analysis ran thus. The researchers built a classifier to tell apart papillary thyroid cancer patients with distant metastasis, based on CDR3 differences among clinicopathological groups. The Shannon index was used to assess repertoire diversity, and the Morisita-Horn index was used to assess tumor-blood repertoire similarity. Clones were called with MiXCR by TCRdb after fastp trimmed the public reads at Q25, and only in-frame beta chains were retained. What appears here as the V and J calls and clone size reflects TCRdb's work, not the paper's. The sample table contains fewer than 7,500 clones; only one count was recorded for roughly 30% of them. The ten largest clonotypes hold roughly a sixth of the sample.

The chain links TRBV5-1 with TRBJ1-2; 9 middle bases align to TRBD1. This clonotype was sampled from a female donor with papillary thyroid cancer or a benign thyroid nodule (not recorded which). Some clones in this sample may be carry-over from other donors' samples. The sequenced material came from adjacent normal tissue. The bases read TGCGCCAGCAGCTTGGGAAGACAGGGGGGAGGCTACACCTTC. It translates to CASSLGRQGGGYTF. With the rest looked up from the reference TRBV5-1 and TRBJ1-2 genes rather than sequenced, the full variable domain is KAGVTQTPRYLIKTRGQQVTLSCSPISGHRSVSWYQQTPGQGLQFLFEYFSETQRNKGNFPGRFSGRQFSNSRSEMNVSTLELGDSALYLCASSLGRQGGGYTFGSGTRLTVV.